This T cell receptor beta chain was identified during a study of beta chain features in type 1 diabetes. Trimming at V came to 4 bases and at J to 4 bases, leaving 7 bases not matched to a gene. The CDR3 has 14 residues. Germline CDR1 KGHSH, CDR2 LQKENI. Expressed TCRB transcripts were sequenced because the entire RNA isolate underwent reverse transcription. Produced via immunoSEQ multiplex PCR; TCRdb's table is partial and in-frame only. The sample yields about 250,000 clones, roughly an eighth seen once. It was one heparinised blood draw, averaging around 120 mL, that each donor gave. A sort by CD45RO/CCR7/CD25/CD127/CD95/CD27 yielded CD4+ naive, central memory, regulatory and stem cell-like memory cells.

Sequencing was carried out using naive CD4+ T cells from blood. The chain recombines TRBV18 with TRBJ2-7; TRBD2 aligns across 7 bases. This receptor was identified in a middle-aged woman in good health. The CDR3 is CASSRGGRGYEQYF. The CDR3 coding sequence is TGTGCCAGCTCACGGGGAGGGCGTGGGTACGAGCAGTACTTC.